This T cell receptor beta chain was found in a study of graft-versus-host responses after intestinal transplantation. Study information: Every one of the recipients received anti-thymocyte globulin induction and afterwards took tacrolimus and steroids for around three years.

V shed 1 base and J 6 bases; nucleotides not matched to a gene: 1. The CDR3 spans 14 residues. The germline CDR1 and CDR2 sequences are SEHNR and FQNEAQ (reference sequence). TCRdb's table, derived via immunoSEQ multiplex PCR, lists solely in-frame clones and lacks some. Of about 120,000 clones listed, 90% to 95% are singletons. For this clone: Its antigen is undetermined.

Notes on the study in general: Some GvH clones appeared in ileal mucosa or blood before recipient bone marrow.

The V call is TRBV7-9, the J call TRBJ1-4; 8 bases match TRBD1. The source of this sequence is a human donor who received an intestinal transplant. This sample comprised unstimulated CD4+ T cells sorted from spleen or lymph node cells, obtained before intestinal transplant. The CDR3 coding sequence is TGTGCCAGCAGCTTAGGGGGACAGGATGAAAAACTGTTTTTT. This codes for CASSLGGQDEKLFF.